A single sample gave rise to the 14 T cell receptor beta chains below, sequenced in a study of T cells after yellow fever vaccination. MiXCR was run by TCRdb on the 5' RACE reads, yielding one entry per CDR3 protein. The sample has some 320,000 distinct CDR3 sequences, about 10% seen once. The input for sequencing was CD4+ T cells sorted from PBMCs, taken 45 days after the yellow fever booster vaccination. These receptor sequences come from a man aged 18 to 29 who received the YFV17D yellow fever vaccine.

The chain recombines TRBV20-1 with TRBJ2-3; D is unclear. The CDR3 sequence is 14 residues long. V was clipped by 1 base and J by 6 bases, with 14 bases between them. Germline values: CDR1 DFQATT, CDR2 SNEGSKA (reference sequence). In DNA form, the CDR3 reads TGCAGTGCTAGAGGTCCCCTTGGCGGTGATACGCAGTATTTT. This gives the protein CSARGPLGGDTQYF.

This clonotype was recorded at least ten times. The V gene is TRBV5-6, the J gene TRBJ1-6, with D possibly TRBD1 on 6 matching bases. This CDR3 contains 14 residues. The V and J ends lost 1 base and 10 bases respectively, with 12 bases between them. Germline-derived CDR1 and CDR2 are SGHDT and YYEEEE. CDR3 DNA sequence: TGTGCCAGCAGCTTGCCGGGGGCCAGCTCACCCCTCCACTTT. It is translated as CASSLPGASSPLHF. Full variable domain (outside the CDR3, taken from reference TRBV5-6 and TRBJ1-6): DAGVTQSPTHLIKTRGQQVTLRCSPKSGHDTVSWYQQALGQGPQFIFQYYEEEERQRGNFPDRFSGHQFPNYSSELNVNALLLGDSALYLCASSLPGASSPLHFGNGTRLTVT.

This chain links TRBV18 with TRBJ2-7, with D tentatively TRBD1 or TRBD2 (6 bases each). The V end was cut by 2 bases, the J end by 3 bases, with 11 bases between. The CDR3 totals 14 residues. Germline CDR1 is KGHSH and CDR2 is LQKENI. CDR3 in DNA: TGTGCCAGCTCACCATCGGGGGCAGGCTACGAGCAGTACGTC. This codes for CASSPSGAGYEQYV.

The chain carries TRBV6-5 and TRBJ2-7; 10 bases match TRBD1. This CDR3 has 14 amino acids. Germline CDR1 MNHEY, CDR2 SVGAGI. J lost 2 bases, V lost 6 bases, and 4 bases had no gene match. CDR3 bases: TGTGCCAGCAGAAAGGGACAGGGGACCTACGAGCAGTACGTC. Amino acids: CASRKGQGTYEQYV.

V usage is TRBV5-1 and J usage is TRBJ2-5, with 7 bases fitting TRBD1. Losses at the gene ends were 4 bases for V and 5 bases for J; bases not matched to a gene: 14. Germline V gene lookup returns CDR1 SGHRS and CDR2 YFSETQ. The CDR3 consists of 16 residues. The CDR3 DNA reads as TGCGCCAGCAGCCTTGACAGGGCTAGGGGGCGCGAGACCCAGTACTTC. Protein: CASSLDRARGRETQYF.

This clonotype was recorded at least ten times. This chain connects TRBV27 to TRBJ1-1; 7 bases fit TRBD1. Per the germline V gene, CDR1 is MNHEY and CDR2 is SMNVEV (reference sequence). This CDR3 comprises 15 residues. The V segment lost 5 bases and the J segment 5 bases; nucleotides outside the gene matches: 11. In DNA, the CDR3 is TGTGCCAGCAGTCCCCCACAGGGGCGGGGAACTGAAGCTTTCTTT. This translates into CASSPPQGRGTEAFF.

V usage is TRBV7-9 and J usage is TRBJ1-5, with 8 bases fitting TRBD1. This CDR3 contains 14 residues. Germline V gene sequence: CDR1 SEHNR, CDR2 FQNEAQ (reference sequence). The J segment lost 6 bases and the V segment lost 5 bases, leaving 6 bases of the junction unmatched. The CDR3 DNA sequence: TGTGCCAGCAGCGCCGACAGGGGCGGTCAGCCCCAGCATTTT. Its protein is CASSADRGGQPQHF.

This clonotype occurred a few times. The V and J genes are TRBV7-2 and TRBJ1-3; the D is unclear. There are 14 residues in the CDR3. V lost 1 base and J lost 1, with 5 bases in between. In germline, CDR1 is SGHTA, CDR2 FQGNSA. CDR3 region: CASSLVLSGNTIYF. In DNA, the CDR3 is TGTGCCAGCAGCTTAGTTCTTTCTGGAAACACCATATATTTT.

The chain joins TRBV7-8 to TRBJ2-7; a weak D match, TRBD1 (6 bases). V lost 11 bases and J 1 base, leaving 18 bases between the germline ends. Germline V gene data show CDR1 as SGHVS and CDR2 as FQNEAQ. The CDR3 length is 14 residues. CDR3 DNA: TGTGCCGACATACCTCAGGGGACGTCCTACGAGCAGTACGTC. It specifies CADIPQGTSYEQYV.

This clonotype was counted between two and nine times. The genes are TRBV7-2 and TRBJ1-4; D possibly corresponds to TRBD1 (5 bases). V lost 5 bases and J lost 3, with 13 bases in between. The CDR3 runs to 15 residues. Germline values: CDR1 SGHTA, CDR2 FQGNSA. CDR3 DNA: TGTGCCAGCAGCGGGCAGGGTAGGGCTAATGAAAAACTGTTTTTT. Amino acid sequence: CASSGQGRANEKLFF.

The chain employs TRBV7-6 and TRBJ1-6; the D is unclear. Germline V gene sequence: CDR1 SGHVS, CDR2 FNYEAQ. The CDR3 runs 13 residues. Trimming removed 8 bases from V and 7 bases from J, with 12 bases in between. CDR3 protein: CASGVGGNSPLHF. DNA for the CDR3: TGTGCCAGCGGAGTGGGAGGAAATTCACCCCTCCACTTT.

This clonotype was counted many times. The rearrangement links TRBV12-3 or TRBV12-4 to TRBJ2-2; TRBD1 matches 7 bases. CDR3 size: 16 residues. V trimming: 6 bases; J trimming: 7 bases; junction bases outside the gene matches: 14. The DNA of the CDR3 is TGTGCCAGCAGCCCCCGAGAGGGGGCCTTCGGCGGGGAGCTGTTTTTT. Residues: CASSPREGAFGGELFF.

In nucleotides, the CDR3 is TGTGCCAGCAGCTTAAGGGGGGGGCTAGCGGGGCAAGATACGCAGTATTTT. Amino acids: CASSLRGGLAGQDTQYF. V is TRBV7-2 and J is TRBJ2-3; 9 nucleotides match TRBD2. V was pared by 2 bases and J by 5 bases, with 11 bases of the junction left unmatched. Germline CDR1 SGHTA, CDR2 FQGNSA. This CDR3 has 17 residues.

This clonotype appeared a few times. The rearrangement uses TRBV4-3 and TRBJ1-1; 12 bases align to TRBD1. V gave up 2 bases and J gave up 1 base; unmatched junction bases: 5. Germline-derived CDR1 and CDR2 are LGHNA and YSLEER. The CDR3 consists of 17 residues. The CDR3 coding sequence is TGCGCCAGCAGCCAAACGGGACAGGGGGCGAAGAACACTGAAGCTTTCTTT. Translating gives CASSQTGQGAKNTEAFF.